Listed below are T cell receptor beta chains from one sample, sequenced in a study of T-cell memory formation after mild COVID-19. TCRdb fed the 5' RACE reads into MiXCR, producing one record per CDR3 protein. The table has roughly 410,000 distinct CDR3 sequences, 20% to 25% seen once. Sequenced input: PBMCs or a T cell subset sorted from them (not recorded which). These receptor sequences come from an adult woman who had mild COVID-19 (a few samples of this study predate the infection). Cell type and time point are not known. Both conserved end residues are part of each CDR3. D genes are given only for firm matches. Part of the rows lack a size; the others show once, few, many or a class for expanded clones.

clone_size j_call cdr3_length d_call v_call cdr3_nt cdr3_aa
- TRBJ2-3 11 - TRBV2 TGTGCCTTATATGACCGAGATACGCAGTATTTT CALYDRDTQYF
- TRBJ2-1 14 - TRBV20-1 TGCAGTGCTAGAGATCAATCGGGGTTGAGAGGGCAGTTCTTC CSARDQSGLRGQFF
- TRBJ2-7 16 - TRBV19 TGTGCCAGTAGTATAGGTCCCAGCCTGGTCGGCTACGAGCAGTACTTC CASSIGPSLVGYEQYF
- TRBJ1-5 15 - TRBV10-3 TGTGCCATCAGTGAAAAGGGGCAAGGCAATCAGCCCCAGCATTTT CAISEKGQGNQPQHF
few TRBJ2-1 14 TRBD2 TRBV6-2/TRBV6-3 TGTGCCAGCAGAGGGACTAGCGTATACAATGAGCAGTTCTTC CASRGTSVYNEQFF
few TRBJ2-1 14 TRBD2 TRBV6-2/TRBV6-3 TGTGCCAGCAACCCGACTAGCGGGAGCGATGAGCAGTTCTTC CASNPTSGSDEQFF
- TRBJ2-7 11 - TRBV29-1 TGCAGCGTGGTGGACAGCTACGAGCAGTACTTC CSVVDSYEQYF
- TRBJ2-4 15 - TRBV11-2 TGTGCCAGCAGCCACGACAGGACAGCCAAAAACATTCAGTACTTC CASSHDRTAKNIQYF
- TRBJ1-1 15 - TRBV11-1 TGTGCCAGCAGCCCTTCGTGGGGGGGCGGAACTGAAGCTTTCTTT CASSPSWGGGTEAFF
many TRBJ1-1 15 TRBD1 TRBV30 TGTGCCTGCCGCCCCCAGGAAGGGGGCAACACTGAAGCTTTCTTT CACRPQEGGNTEAFF
- TRBJ2-3 17 - TRBV24-1 TGTGCCACCAGTGATTTGTCCGGGGGGCGCAGCACAGATACGCAGTATTTT CATSDLSGGRSTDTQYF
- TRBJ1-1 14 - TRBV3-1 TGTGCCAGCAGCCAATGGACGGAGAACACTGAAGCTTTCTTT CASSQWTENTEAFF
- TRBJ2-3 14 - TRBV20-1 TGCAGTGCCCACCTGACAGGACGCACAGATACGCAGTATTTT CSAHLTGRTDTQYF
few TRBJ2-3 16 TRBD2 TRBV4-1 TGCGCCAGCAGCCAAGATGCCGGGACTAGAGGAGATACGCAGTATTTT CASSQDAGTRGDTQYF
- TRBJ1-5 17 - TRBV15 TGTGCCACCAGCAGAGATAAAGAATGGCAGAGCAATCAGCCCCAGCATTTT CATSRDKEWQSNQPQHF
- TRBJ1-1 12 - TRBV20-1 TGCAGTGCCCCCAGACAGAACACTGAAGCTTTCTTT CSAPRQNTEAFF
- TRBJ2-5 18 TRBD1 TRBV11-2 TGTGCCAGCAGCTTAGATTTTAAGCGGACAGGAACTCGAGAGACCCAGTACTTC CASSLDFKRTGTRETQYF
- TRBJ1-1 17 TRBD1 TRBV4-1 TGCGCCAGCAGCCAAGCCCGACAGGGGTGGGTGAACACTGAAGCTTTCTTT CASSQARQGWVNTEAFF
- TRBJ2-3 16 - TRBV7-9 TGTGCCAGCAGCTCCGCGGTAGCAACTAGCACAGATACGCAGTATTTT CASSSAVATSTDTQYF
- TRBJ2-7 12 - TRBV12-3/TRBV12-4 TGTGCCAGCAGCGAAAACAGGGTCGAGCAGTACTTC CASSENRVEQYF
- TRBJ1-1 12 - TRBV6-1 TGTGCCAGCATGACAGTGAACACTGAAGCTTTCTTT CASMTVNTEAFF
once TRBJ1-1 16 - TRBV5-1 TGCGCCAGCAGCTTGTTAACTTTCAGATTAGACACTGAAGCTTTCTTT CASSLLTFRLDTEAFF
- TRBJ1-6 18 TRBD1 TRBV20-1 TGCAGTGCCCTACGGGGACAGGGGATATTGAGTAGGGGTTCACCCCTCCACTTT CSALRGQGILSRGSPLHF
- TRBJ2-7 12 - TRBV6-2/TRBV6-3 TGTGCCAGCAGATCTATTCAGGGTGAGCAGTACTTC CASRSIQGEQYF
- TRBJ2-6 16 - TRBV4-2 TGTGCCAGCAGCCGCCAACAGGCATCTGGGGCCAACGTCCTGACTTTC CASSRQQASGANVLTF
- TRBJ2-3 16 TRBD1 TRBV5-1 TGCGCCAGCAGCGGGGAGACAGGGCTCAGGACAGATACGCAGTATTTT CASSGETGLRTDTQYF
- TRBJ2-4 14 - TRBV5-1 TGCGCCAGCAGCTTGGAGGGGAATGGAGACATTCAGTACTTC CASSLEGNGDIQYF
- TRBJ2-7 15 TRBD2 TRBV15 TGTGCCACCAGCCTTAGCGGGAGGGACTCCTACGAGCAGTACTTC CATSLSGRDSYEQYF